This T cell receptor beta chain stems from a study of blood T cell repertoires in COVID-19. For the study at large: The United States, Italy and Spain supplied acute and convalescent COVID-19 samples.

CDR1 and CDR2 from the germline V gene are MNHNS and SASEGT. Trimming cost V 1 base and J 3 bases; bases outside gene matches: 9. The CDR3 consists of 16 residues. Sequencing used immunoSEQ multiplex PCR; TCRdb keeps in-frame clones, though not all of them. The data contain some 140,000 clones, around nine tenths of them singletons. The sequenced sample consisted of peripheral blood. This chain links TRBV6-1 with TRBJ2-7; the match to TRBD1 covers 7 bases. The TCR was taken from a middle-aged man with active or convalescent COVID-19. The CDR3 region has the DNA TGTGCCAGCAGTGAAGGCCCCGGGACAGCCGTCTACGAGCAGTACTTC. This encodes CASSEGPGTAVYEQYF.